Shown below are 30 T cell receptor beta chains from a single sample sequenced in a study of control samples from healthy donors and cancer patients (dated by TCRdb to the early 2020s). Receptor amplification or capture employed the immunoSEQ multiplex PCR assay. The clones in this table, taken by TCRdb from immuneACCESS, are in-frame only. Not every clone is retained; where verified, under half of the shortfall comes from an unresolved V gene, and the cause of the rest is unknown. For this sample there are about 140,000 clones; approximately 92% appear just once. The ten largest clones take up around 11% of the sample. Material for sequencing was blood. Receptors originate from a man under 40 in good health.

V usage is TRBV20-1 and J usage is TRBJ2-1; a weak D match, TRBD2 (5 bases). There are 13 residues in the CDR3. Germline CDR1 and CDR2: DFQATT and SNEGSKA (reference sequence). V lost 3 bases, J lost 5 bases, and 11 bases lay in between. The DNA of the CDR3 is TGCAGTGCTAGTAGAGCGGCTAACAATGAGCAGTTCTTC. This translates into CSASRAANNEQFF.

This chain uses TRBV11-3 with TRBJ2-5; 8 positions agree with TRBD2. The V gene's germline CDR1 is SGHNT and CDR2 YENEEA. CDR3 length equals 13 residues. The junction had 4 bases not matched to a gene; V was cut back by 6 bases and J by 4 bases. For the CDR3, the DNA is TGTGCCAGCAGTTATACTAGCGGAGAGACCCAGTACTTC. It translates to CASSYTSGETQYF. Full variable domain (missing parts from reference TRBV11-3 and TRBJ2-5): EAGVVQSPRYKIIEKKQPVAFWCNPISGHNTLYWYLQNLGQGPELLIRYENEEAVDDSQLPKDRFSAERLKGVDSTLKIQPAELGDSAVYLCASSYTSGETQYFGPGTRLLVL.

J is TRBJ1-2 and V is TRBV30, with 9 bases that match TRBD1. This CDR3 comprises 14 residues. Germline V lookup: CDR1 GTSNPN, CDR2 SVGIG (reference sequence). V lost 8 bases and J lost 5; bases outside the gene matches: 12. CDR3 amino acids: CANRRDRVGYGYTF. The CDR3 coding sequence is TGTGCCAACCGCCGGGACAGGGTGGGGTATGGCTACACCTTC. The whole variable domain, filled in from reference TRBV30 and TRBJ1-2, reads SQTIHQWPATLVQPVGSPLSLECTVEGTSNPNLYWYRQAAGRGLQLLFYSVGIGQISSEVPQNLSASRPQDRQFILSSKKLLLSDSGFYLCANRRDRVGYGYTFGSGTRLTVV.

The chain couples TRBV12-5 to TRBJ1-2; D is ambiguous. The CDR3 sequence is 13 residues long. Trimming took off 2 bases at V and 8 bases at J, with 12 bases between the two ends. Germline-derived CDR1 and CDR2 are LGHNT and FRNRAP. The CDR3 region is CASGLWEGAGYTF. The DNA for the CDR3 is TGTGCTAGTGGTTTGTGGGAGGGTGCCGGCTACACCTTC.

The genes are TRBV3-1 (or the pseudogene TRBV3-2) and TRBJ2-7; D ambiguous. Germline V CDR1 and CDR2: LGHDT, YNNKEL (reference sequence). The CDR3 runs 14 residues. V lost 1 base and J 1 base, leaving 8 bases between the germline ends. CDR3 DNA sequence: TGTGCCAGCAGCCAAGTCGTGGGGTCCTACGAGCAGTACTTC. This encodes CASSQVVGSYEQYF.

The rearrangement joins TRBV28 to TRBJ2-2, with no clear D. The germline CDR1 and CDR2 sequences are MDHEN and SYDVKM. V lost 6 bases to trimming and J lost 5 bases, with 7 bases between them. The CDR3 is 12 amino acids. The CDR3 reads CASRDPTGELFF. DNA of the CDR3: TGTGCCAGCAGAGACCCAACCGGGGAGCTGTTTTTT.

The genes are TRBV6-5 and TRBJ2-2, with 11 bases matching TRBD2. V lost 1 base and J lost 8; bases outside the gene matches: 3. Germline V CDR1 and CDR2: MNHEY, SVGAGI. CDR3 length equals 15 residues. For the CDR3, the DNA is TGTGCCAGCAGTTACTTAGCGGGAGGGGAGGGGGAGCTGTTTTTT. Its translation is CASSYLAGGEGELFF.

The DNA for the CDR3 is TGTGCCAGCTCACCCCGTCGGGGCCTATTCCGGACTGAAGCTTTCTTT. This translates into CASSPRRGLFRTEAFF. V and J are TRBV18 and TRBJ1-1, with a tentative D call TRBD1 (5 bases). Per germline, CDR1 KGHSH and CDR2 LQKENI. The CDR3 sequence is 16 residues long. With 3 bases removed from V and 5 bases from J, the gap between germline ends came to 19 bases.

The chain joins TRBV9 to TRBJ2-2, with D perhaps assigned TRBD1 or TRBD2 (6 bases each). CDR3 length: 17 amino acids. Trimming took off 1 base at V and 6 bases at J, with 19 bases between the two ends. In germline, CDR1 is SGDLS, CDR2 YYNGEE. CDR3 in DNA: TGTGCCAGCAGCGTAATGGGGGGCGCATTTCGGGCCGGGGAGCTGTTTTTT. The encoded protein is CASSVMGGAFRAGELFF.

The rearrangement joins TRBV25-1 to TRBJ2-5, with 8 positions matching TRBD1. CDR3 length equals 15 residues. CDR1 is MGHDK and CDR2 is SYGVNS in the germline V gene. Losses at the gene ends were 4 bases for V and 3 bases for J; bases not matched to a gene: 7. The CDR3 nucleotides are TGTGCCAGCAGTGGTCCGACAGGGGCCAAAGAGACCCAGTACTTC. This codes for CASSGPTGAKETQYF.

The chain is built from TRBV24-1 and TRBJ2-1; D not resolved. This CDR3 contains 18 residues. CDR1 is KGHDR and CDR2 is SFDVKD in the germline V gene. V lost 5 bases and J lost 3, with 22 bases in between. CDR3 bases: TGTGCCACCAGTGGGGGTCGGGCCCCGTTTTATCTCTACAATGAGCAGTTCTTC. Translation: CATSGGRAPFYLYNEQFF.

This clone appeared once. The CDR3 DNA reads as TGTGCCAGCAGTTACCTCCCTAATAATGGTGGCTACACCTTC. Protein: CASSYLPNNGGYTF. The chain is built from TRBV6-5 and TRBJ1-2; D not certain. The V end lost 2 bases, the J end lost 7 bases, and 14 bases lay between the germline ends. The CDR3 totals 14 residues. CDR1 and CDR2 (germline): MNHEY, SVGAGI.

The CDR3 bases are TGTGCCAGCAGCTTACGGCGCTCGACTAGCGAGAACTCCTACAATGAGCAGTTCTTC. This codes for CASSLRRSTSENSYNEQFF. V usage is TRBV7-2 and J usage is TRBJ2-1, with 8 bases matching TRBD2. The CDR3 runs 19 residues. After removal of 2 bases from V and 0 bases from J, the junction contained 12 bases not matched to a gene. CDR1 is SGHTA, CDR2 FQGNSA, per germline.

This chain connects TRBV19 to TRBJ2-3, with TRBD2 identical over 10 bases. The CDR3 length is 19 residues. The V gene end was trimmed by 1 base and the J gene end by 0 bases; junction bases not matched to a gene: 10. Germline lookup yields CDR1 LNHDA and CDR2 SQIVND (reference sequence). The CDR3, as DNA: TGTGCCAGTAGTATAGTCCCAAGCGGGAGGGAGACTAGCACAGATACGCAGTATTTT. Translating it yields CASSIVPSGRETSTDTQYF.

The genes are TRBV6-2 or TRBV6-3 and TRBJ2-4; D is perhaps TRBD1 (6 bases). Germline CDR1 and CDR2: MNHEY and SVGEGT. The V end lost 5 bases, the J end lost 6 bases, and 20 bases lay between the germline ends. The CDR3 is 16 amino acids. The CDR3 DNA reads as TGTGCCAGCAGTCCCCGAGGAAAACTAGGGGGAAACATTCAGTACTTC. It yields the protein CASSPRGKLGGNIQYF.

The chain is built from TRBV19 and TRBJ1-1; TRBD1 matches 8 bases. Germline CDR1 is LNHDA and CDR2 is SQIVND (reference sequence). The CDR3 contains 14 residues. The V segment lost 7 bases and the J segment 3 bases; nucleotides outside the gene matches: 7. The CDR3 sequence is CASNGRGLDTEAFF. In nucleotides, the CDR3 is TGTGCCAGTAACGGCAGGGGGCTGGACACTGAAGCTTTCTTT.

This clone showed up just a few times. V is TRBV9 and J is TRBJ1-2, with D possibly matching TRBD1 (6 bases). The CDR3 is made up of 15 amino acids. Trimming took 3 bases from V and 4 from J, leaving 16 bases between them. Looked up from germline, CDR1 is SGDLS and CDR2 is YYNGEE. The CDR3 sequence is CASSGQTGSGYGYTF. The CDR3 DNA sequence: TGTGCCAGCAGCGGACAAACAGGGTCGGGCTATGGCTACACCTTC.

The chain joins TRBV2 to TRBJ2-2; 7 positions match TRBD2. CDR1 and CDR2 from the germline V gene are SNHLY and FYNNEI. The length of the CDR3 is 15 residues. The J segment lost 5 bases and the V segment lost 3 bases, leaving 6 bases of the junction unmatched. Here the CDR3 reads CASSDTYGGTGELFF. Written as DNA, the CDR3 is TGTGCCAGCAGTGACACTTACGGGGGGACCGGGGAGCTGTTTTTT.

This clone was counted only a few times. Other DNA variants within this sample encode the same CDR3. The rearrangement joins TRBV2 to TRBJ2-3; 10 nucleotides align to TRBD2. The CDR3 loop spans 14 amino acids. J lost 4 bases, V lost 6 bases, and 4 bases had no gene match. Germline assignment: CDR1 SNHLY and CDR2 FYNNEI. CDR3 protein: CASRKLAGPDTQYF. CDR3 nucleotides: TGTGCCAGCAGAAAACTAGCGGGACCAGATACGCAGTATTTT.

V is TRBV19 and J is TRBJ2-1; 9 positions agree with TRBD1. The CDR3 has 16 residues. The trim removed 3 bases at V and 6 bases at J, leaving 9 bases unmatched. The V gene's germline CDR1 is LNHDA and CDR2 SQIVND (reference sequence). DNA for the CDR3: TGTGCCAGTAGTATCTTCGGGACAGGGATAGGCAATGAGCAGTTCTTC. This codes for CASSIFGTGIGNEQFF.

V gene TRBV9 combines with J gene TRBJ2-4, with TRBD1 matching 8 bases. From germline, CDR1 is SGDLS and CDR2 YYNGEE. This CDR3 is 19 amino acids long. The V gene end was trimmed by 4 bases and the J gene end by 1 base; junction bases not matched to a gene: 16. The CDR3 DNA reads as TGTGCCAGCAGCCCAAAAAACACAGGACAGGGTTGGGCCAAAAACATTCAGTACTTC. It translates to CASSPKNTGQGWAKNIQYF.

The chain employs TRBV20-1 and TRBJ1-4, with D tentatively TRBD1 (5 bases). V gave up 0 bases and J gave up 11 bases, with 7 bases separating them. The CDR3 length is 11 residues. Germline assignment: CDR1 DFQATT and CDR2 SNEGSKA (reference sequence). The CDR3 DNA is TGCAGTGCTAGAGACGCAGGGAAACTGTTTTTT. Its protein product is CSARDAGKLFF.

This clone appeared a few times. This sequence joins TRBV4-1 and TRBJ1-5; the D is unclear. The CDR3 is made up of 15 amino acids. Trimming cost V 1 base and J 4 bases, with 11 bases left between them. Germline values: CDR1 MGHRA, CDR2 YSYEKL. The DNA of the CDR3 is TGCGCCAGCAGCCAAGTTCTGGGAAAAAATCAGCCCCAGCATTTT. Translated: CASSQVLGKNQPQHF.

The chain has TRBV4-1 and TRBJ1-1, with a weak D call TRBD1 (5 bases). Trimming removed 0 bases from V and 1 base from J, with 12 bases in between. CDR1 and CDR2 (germline): MGHRA, YSYEKL. The CDR3 spans 16 residues. CDR3 DNA: TGCGCCAGCAGCCAAGATCCCACAGGATGGAACACTGAAGCTTTCTTT. It is translated as CASSQDPTGWNTEAFF.

The gene calls are TRBV19 and TRBJ1-1, with unresolved D. Germline loops: CDR1 LNHDA, CDR2 SQIVND (reference sequence). Trimming took off 6 bases at V and 0 bases at J, with 8 bases between the two ends. The CDR3 length is 13 residues. The CDR3 region is CASSQQLNTEAFF. The CDR3 bases are TGTGCCAGTAGCCAACAATTGAACACTGAAGCTTTCTTT.

CDR3 protein: CASIVSSGTYEQYF. CDR3 DNA: TGTGCCAGCATCGTCTCCAGCGGGACTTACGAGCAGTACTTC. The chain employs TRBV28 and TRBJ2-7; TRBD2 agrees at 7 bases. The CDR3 has 14 amino acids. V lost 7 bases, J lost 4 bases, and 10 bases stayed unmatched. The V gene's germline CDR1 is MDHEN and CDR2 SYDVKM.

The chain is built from TRBV2 and TRBJ2-1, with 16 bases lining up with TRBD2. Germline V lookup: CDR1 SNHLY, CDR2 FYNNEI. J lost 11 bases, V lost 6 bases, and 10 bases had no gene match. There are 16 residues in the CDR3. Written as DNA, the CDR3 is TGTGCCAGCAGGGTAGGGACTAGCGGGAGGGGTGGGCAGCAGTTCTTC. This codes for CASRVGTSGRGGQQFF. The variable domain in full, completed from reference TRBV2 and TRBJ2-1, reads EPEVTQTPSHQVTQMGQEVILRCVPISNHLYFYWYRQILGQKVEFLVSFYNNEISEKSEIFDDQFSVERPDGSNFTLKIRSTKLEDSAMYFCASRVGTSGRGGQQFFGPGTRLTVL.

The chain carries TRBV7-9 and TRBJ2-2; D is undetermined. The germline V and J ends were trimmed by 1 base and 3 bases, with 6 bases remaining between them. Germline V gives CDR1 SEHNR, CDR2 FQNEAQ (reference sequence). This CDR3 has 14 residues. The CDR3 protein is CASSLGVYTGELFF. CDR3 bases: TGTGCCAGCAGCTTAGGTGTATACACCGGGGAGCTGTTTTTT.

The chain uses TRBV7-2 and TRBJ1-2; 8 bases map to TRBD1. The CDR3 has 13 amino acids. CDR1 is SGHTA and CDR2 is FQGNSA in the germline V gene. Trimming removed 5 bases from V and 8 bases from J; junction bases left unmatched: 7. The CDR3 DNA follows: TGTGCCAGCAGCCCGGACAGGGCGGGGGGCTACACCTTC. This encodes CASSPDRAGGYTF.

This clone was counted a few times. The chain joins TRBV2 to TRBJ1-3, with unresolved D. V was clipped by 1 base and J by 3 bases, with 10 bases between them. The CDR3 runs to 15 residues. The V gene's germline CDR1 is SNHLY and CDR2 FYNNEI. CDR3 sequence reads: CASSEDVADGNTIYF. CDR3 nucleotides: TGTGCCAGCAGTGAAGACGTGGCAGATGGAAACACCATATATTTT.